The 30 T cell receptor beta chains presented below share a single source sample, sequenced in a study of vaccination and CD4 T cells after COVID-19. Treatment: approximately 9-day PBMC culture with coronavirus spike peptide pools or control peptides (ViraFEST assay). Antigens of these TCRs are unknown. Sequenced with the Oncomine TCR Beta short-read assay was DNA taken from cultured CD4+ T cells. TCRdb independently ran MiXCR on the PCR reads; one entry per CDR3 protein. The table has 8,800 or so distinct CDR3 sequences, roughly three fifths seen once. Here the sequenced sample was cultured CD4+ T cells from blood, taken after SARS-CoV-2 vaccination. These receptors were taken from a human donor with COVID-19.

This chain uses TRBV20-1 with TRBJ2-7; D may match TRBD1 or TRBD2 (5 bases each). V was cut by 0 bases and J by 3 bases, with 15 bases left in between. Germline CDR1 is DFQATT and CDR2 is SNEGSKA (reference sequence). The CDR3 has 15 residues. The CDR3 bases are TGCAGTGCTAGAGATCCGGGGAAAGGGGACTACGAGCAGTACTTC. It yields the protein CSARDPGKGDYEQYF.

V and J are TRBV29-1 and TRBJ2-5, with TRBD1 matching 7 bases. After removal of 5 bases from V and 5 bases from J, the junction contained 14 bases not matched to a gene. The germline CDR1 and CDR2 sequences are SQVTM and ANQGSEA. The CDR3 has 15 residues. The CDR3 region has the DNA TGCAGCGTTTCGAACCCCGACAGGGACGGGGAGACCCAGTACTTC. Its translation is CSVSNPDRDGETQYF. Filled out from reference TRBV29-1 and TRBJ2-5, the complete variable domain reads SAVISQKPSRDICQRGTSLTIQCQVDSQVTMMFWYRQQPGQSLTLIATANQGSEATYESGFVIDKFPISRPNLTFSTLTVSNMSPEDSSIYLCSVSNPDRDGETQYFGPGTRLLVL.

The rearrangement uses TRBV7-2 and TRBJ1-2; no clear D. Germline CDR1 and CDR2: SGHTA and FQGNSA. V was shortened by 0 bases and J by 6 bases, with 11 bases between the two germline ends. The CDR3 length is 14 residues. The CDR3 nucleotides read TGTGCCAGCAGCTTAGCAGGGCCGGAGCATGGCTACACCTTC. Its protein product is CASSLAGPEHGYTF.

This chain joins TRBV20-1 and TRBJ1-2; D is perhaps TRBD1 (5 bases). The length of the CDR3 is 13 residues. Germline-derived CDR1 and CDR2 are DFQATT and SNEGSKA (reference sequence). V lost 3 bases and J lost 8, with 16 bases in between. Here the CDR3 DNA reads TGCAGTGCTAGTATGGGGGGAAGGGACGGCTACACCTTC. It is translated as CSASMGGRDGYTF.

This chain uses TRBV7-3 with TRBJ2-3; TRBD2 is a possible D gene (5 bases). The CDR3 length is 14 residues. Trimming removed 0 bases at V and 3 bases at J, with 7 bases between. Looked up from germline, CDR1 is SGHTA and CDR2 is FQGTGA. CDR3 region: CASSLTRGTDTQYF. The CDR3 nucleotides read TGTGCCAGCAGCTTAACCCGGGGTACAGATACGCAGTATTTT.

The rearrangement uses TRBV7-9 and TRBJ2-1; the D gene is possibly TRBD2 (6 bases). V lost 2 bases and J 11 bases, leaving 13 bases between the germline ends. CDR1 and CDR2 (germline): SEHNR, FQNEAQ (reference sequence). This CDR3 region has 13 residues. As DNA, the CDR3 is TGTGCCAGCAGCTTACCGGGGAGGCCTCAGCAGTTCTTC. Translating it yields CASSLPGRPQQFF.

V and J are TRBV20-1 and TRBJ2-2; D uncertain. The germline V gene encodes CDR1 DFQATT and CDR2 SNEGSKA (reference sequence). This CDR3 region has 14 residues. Trimming took off 3 bases at V and 4 bases at J, with 12 bases between the two ends. The CDR3 region has the DNA TGCAGTGCTAGCTCCCCGGGCAGCACCGGGGAGCTGTTTTTT. Protein product: CSASSPGSTGELFF.

This chain links TRBV6-1 with TRBJ1-2, with D perhaps TRBD1 (5 bases). Trimming took 7 bases from V and 2 from J, leaving 17 bases between them. CDR1 MNHNS and CDR2 SASEGT come from the germline V gene. The CDR3 is 15 amino acids. The CDR3 is CASNFPAGINYGYTF. In nucleotides, the CDR3 is TGTGCCAGCAACTTCCCGGCAGGGATCAACTATGGCTACACCTTC.

The chain combines TRBV7-8 with TRBJ1-5; 10 bases agree with TRBD1. This CDR3 has 16 residues. Trimming took 5 bases from V and 1 from J; bases not matched to a gene: 5. CDR1 is SGHVS and CDR2 is FQNEAQ in the germline V gene. The DNA of the CDR3 is TGTGCCAGCAGCCCGCCGGGACAGGGGAGCAATCAGCCCCAGCATTTT. It specifies CASSPPGQGSNQPQHF.

This clonotype is a singleton in its sample. The CDR3 reads CSARRGLADTQYF. CDR3 nucleotide sequence: TGCAGTGCCCGCCGGGGTCTTGCAGATACGCAGTATTTT. This sequence joins TRBV20-1 and TRBJ2-3; possibly TRBD2 for D (5 bases). CDR1 is DFQATT and CDR2 is SNEGSKA in the germline V gene (reference sequence). V gave up 6 bases and J gave up 4 bases, with 14 bases separating them. The CDR3 spans 13 residues.

V usage is TRBV11-2 and J usage is TRBJ2-5; tentative D call: TRBD1 (6 bases). The CDR3 has 13 residues. V lost 4 bases and J lost 13, with 19 bases in between. Per germline, CDR1 SGHAT and CDR2 FQNNGV. The CDR3 DNA reads as TGTGCCAGCAGCTCGCAAGAAACAGGGCCCCGGTACTTC. This sequence encodes CASSSQETGPRYF.

The chain couples TRBV5-6 to TRBJ1-5, with TRBD1 as a possible D gene (5 bases). The germline V gene encodes CDR1 SGHDT and CDR2 YYEEEE. The CDR3 contains 12 residues. Trimming took 5 bases from V and 4 from J, leaving 7 bases between them. This CDR3 is CASSYRNQPQHF. The DNA for the CDR3 is TGTGCCAGCAGTTACAGGAATCAGCCCCAGCATTTT.

This clonotype has a handful of counts. The chain recombines TRBV20-1 with TRBJ1-5; TRBD1 might be the D (5 bases). Germline CDR1 is DFQATT and CDR2 is SNEGSKA (reference sequence). This CDR3 is built from 13 residues. The V end lost 0 bases, the J end lost 5 bases, and 8 bases lay between the germline ends. The CDR3 DNA is TGCAGTGCTAGAGACCGAGGGGATCAGCCCCAGCATTTT. Its translation is CSARDRGDQPQHF.

The chain is built from TRBV27 and TRBJ1-6, with a possible D match to TRBD1 (5 bases). V lost 5 bases and J 6 bases, leaving 8 bases between the germline ends. The CDR3 covers 13 residues. CDR1 is MNHEY, CDR2 SMNVEV, per germline (reference sequence). The DNA of the CDR3 is TGTGCCAGCAGTGACAGAGCTAATTCACCCCTCCACTTT. Translation gives CASSDRANSPLHF.

The chain is built from TRBV18 and TRBJ2-1; no reliable D call. Trimming cost V 2 bases and J 3 bases, with 5 bases left between them. This CDR3 has 13 amino acids. Germline V CDR1 and CDR2: KGHSH, LQKENI. In nucleotides, the CDR3 is TGTGCCAGCTCACCAGTGGGCTACAATGAGCAGTTCTTC. Translation gives CASSPVGYNEQFF.

This clonotype was counted a few times. The genes are TRBV27 and TRBJ1-5, with D perhaps matching TRBD1 (5 bases). V lost 1 base to trimming and J lost 10 bases, with 14 bases between them. The CDR3 spans 14 residues. The V gene's germline CDR1 is MNHEY and CDR2 SMNVEV (reference sequence). The CDR3 nucleotides read TGTGCCAGCAGTTTATTCGGGGCCCGGGATCCCCAGCATTTT. Protein product: CASSLFGARDPQHF.

The chain combines TRBV20-1 with TRBJ1-2, with D unresolved. Germline-derived CDR1 and CDR2 are DFQATT and SNEGSKA (reference sequence). The CDR3 covers 13 residues. V lost 3 bases and J 0 bases, leaving 8 bases between the germline ends. The chain's CDR3 is CSASTDTNYGYTF. As DNA, the CDR3 is TGCAGTGCTAGTACTGACACTAACTATGGCTACACCTTC.

This clonotype was detected a few times. The chain combines TRBV7-3 with TRBJ2-3, with 9 bases lining up with TRBD2. CDR3 length: 18 residues. The trim removed 4 bases at V and 0 bases at J, leaving 11 bases unmatched. Per germline, CDR1 SGHTA and CDR2 FQGTGA. In DNA, the CDR3 is TGTGCCAGCAGCTATGAAGGTAGCGGGGGAACTAGCACAGATACGCAGTATTTT. It specifies CASSYEGSGGTSTDTQYF.

The gene calls are TRBV6-1 and TRBJ2-6; D unresolved. This CDR3 is built from 12 residues. CDR1 and CDR2 from the germline V gene are MNHNS and SASEGT. V was trimmed by 6 bases and J by 0 bases, leaving 0 bases between them. The CDR3 nucleotides are TGTGCCAGCAGCTCTGGGGCCAACGTCCTGACTTTC. Translation gives CASSSGANVLTF.

The chain uses TRBV6-1 and TRBJ2-2; 10 nucleotides match TRBD2. Unmatched junction bases numbered 12, after V lost 3 bases and J lost 5 bases. This CDR3 has 18 residues. Germline V gene data show CDR1 as MNHNS and CDR2 as SASEGT. The CDR3 loop reads CASSERGQRGGRTGELFF. The CDR3, as DNA: TGTGCCAGCAGTGAGAGGGGCCAGCGGGGGGGCCGAACCGGGGAGCTGTTTTTT.

This clonotype was recorded once. The V and J genes are TRBV20-1 and TRBJ2-2; TRBD2 agrees at 13 bases. CDR1 DFQATT and CDR2 SNEGSKA come from the germline V gene (reference sequence). The length of the CDR3 is 15 residues. J was trimmed by 9 bases and V by 6 bases; bases with no gene match: 10. In nucleotides, the CDR3 is TGCAGTGCAACTAGCGGGGGGGCCGGGACGCGGGAGCTGTTTTTT. Its protein is CSATSGGAGTRELFF.

The V gene is TRBV6-2 or TRBV6-3, the J gene TRBJ2-3; weak D call: TRBD2 (6 bases). Germline lookup yields CDR1 MNHEY and CDR2 SVGEGT. The V and J ends lost 6 bases and 10 bases respectively, with 14 bases between them. The CDR3 covers 12 residues. The CDR3 DNA follows: TGTGCCAGCAGCCAAACTAGCCCCCCGCAGTATTTT. Its protein product is CASSQTSPPQYF.

The rearrangement uses TRBV9 and TRBJ1-6; D is undetermined. Trimming shortened V by 3 bases and J by 11 bases, and 12 bases separated the two germline ends. The CDR3 covers 13 residues. CDR1 is SGDLS, CDR2 YYNGEE, per germline. CDR3 protein: CASSGPEGAPLHF. CDR3 nucleotides: TGTGCCAGCAGCGGCCCCGAGGGAGCACCCCTCCACTTT.

This chain joins TRBV7-2 and TRBJ1-5; 11 nucleotides line up with TRBD1. The CDR3 runs 16 residues. Germline assignment: CDR1 SGHTA and CDR2 FQGNSA. The trim removed 1 base at V and 6 bases at J, leaving 5 bases unmatched. CDR3 sequence reads: CASSLEDRGLGQPQHF. The DNA for the CDR3 is TGTGCCAGCAGCTTAGAGGACAGGGGGCTCGGTCAGCCCCAGCATTTT.

V is TRBV11-3 and J is TRBJ2-5, with 11 bases fitting TRBD2. V gave up 4 bases and J gave up 2 bases; unmatched junction bases: 9. The CDR3 loop spans 17 amino acids. Germline V gives CDR1 SGHNT, CDR2 YENEEA. The CDR3 bases are TGTGCCAGCAGCTCCCGATCGGGACTAGCGGAACAAGAGACCCAGTACTTC. Its translation: CASSSRSGLAEQETQYF.

This chain links TRBV20-1 with TRBJ2-7, with no clear D. The CDR3 has 12 residues. Germline-derived CDR1 and CDR2 are DFQATT and SNEGSKA (reference sequence). V gave up 6 bases and J gave up 3 bases, with 12 bases separating them. The CDR3 region has the DNA TGCAGTGCGACTGGACCTGACTACGAGCAGTACTTC. This gives the protein CSATGPDYEQYF.

V is TRBV20-1 and J is TRBJ1-5; D is unclear. From germline, CDR1 is DFQATT and CDR2 SNEGSKA (reference sequence). V was cut by 0 bases and J by 2 bases, with 8 bases left in between. The CDR3 length is 14 residues. CDR3 nucleotide sequence: TGCAGTGCTAGAGACACTGGGGGCAATCAGCCCCAGCATTTT. This translates into CSARDTGGNQPQHF.

This sequence joins TRBV7-9 and TRBJ2-2; a possible D gene is TRBD2 (5 bases). The ends were cut back, 1 base at V and 2 bases at J, with 11 bases in the middle. CDR1 and CDR2 from the germline V gene are SEHNR and FQNEAQ (reference sequence). This CDR3 spans 16 amino acids. The CDR3 sequence is CASSLGGGINTGELFF. CDR3 sequence (DNA): TGTGCCAGCAGCTTAGGTGGAGGAATCAACACCGGGGAGCTGTTTTTT.

CDR3 in amino acids: CASSFKGAWQETQYF. The CDR3 DNA reads as TGTGCCAGCAGTTTTAAGGGGGCCTGGCAAGAGACCCAGTACTTC. This chain joins TRBV28 and TRBJ2-5; TRBD1 agrees at 7 bases. Germline lookup yields CDR1 MDHEN and CDR2 SYDVKM. V lost 3 bases and J lost 2; bases outside the gene matches: 6. The CDR3 consists of 15 residues.

The chain employs TRBV5-4 and TRBJ1-1; D perhaps matches TRBD1 (6 bases). Germline lookup yields CDR1 SGHNT and CDR2 YYREEE (reference sequence). This CDR3 spans 13 amino acids. The ends were cut back, 2 bases at V and 8 bases at J, with 13 bases in the middle. CDR3 in DNA: TGTGCCAGCAGCTTCGACAGGAGAGGAGAAGCTTTCTTT. Translating it yields CASSFDRRGEAFF.